Each of the 19 T cell receptor beta chains below was sequenced from the same sample in a study of metastatic and nonmetastatic thyroid tumors. With MiXCR, TCRdb reprocessed the PCR reads. The repertoire holds tens of thousands of clones, just under 15% seen once, with approximately 3.6% in the top ten. Thyroid surgery was preceded by no treatment in any patient. Sequenced sample: blood. The receptor source for this set is a female donor with papillary thyroid cancer or a benign thyroid nodule (not recorded which). Some clones in this sample may be carry-over from other donors' samples.

This clone has at least ten counts. In nucleotides, the CDR3 is TGCAGTGTCAGTCGAGGGACAGATACGCAGTATTTT. This gives the protein CSVSRGTDTQYF. This rearrangement joins TRBV20-1 to TRBJ2-3; possible D gene TRBD2, 5 bases. V lost 7 bases and J lost 3, with 11 bases in between. The CDR3 runs to 12 residues. Germline assignment: CDR1 DFQATT and CDR2 SNEGSKA (reference sequence).

This clone was seen just once. One junction end disagrees with the germline gene, perhaps due to a read error. The chain uses TRBV24-1 and TRBJ1-4; D remains unclear. This CDR3 comprises 15 residues. In germline, CDR1 is KGHDR, CDR2 SFDVKD. In DNA form, the CDR3 reads TGTGCCAACAACTTAAGCCCCTCGCCTAATGAAAAACTGTTTTTC. This gives the protein CANNLSPSPNEKLFF.

This clone was seen many times. J is TRBJ2-1 and V is TRBV9; D may correspond to TRBD1 or TRBD2 (5 bases each). The CDR3 totals 15 residues. The V gene lost 3 bases and the J gene lost 8 bases, with 18 bases spanning the gap. Germline lookup yields CDR1 SGDLS and CDR2 YYNGEE. Here the CDR3 reads CASSAPGARRDEQFF. CDR3 bases: TGTGCCAGCAGCGCCCCCGGGGCCCGGCGCGATGAGCAGTTCTTC.

This clone has just a few counts. The chain employs TRBV6-1 and TRBJ2-5; D remains ambiguous. The germline gives CDR1 MNHNS, CDR2 SASEGT. The CDR3 runs 13 residues. V shed 11 bases and J shed 5 bases, with 18 bases lying between them. The CDR3 DNA reads as TGTGCCGGCACAGACTCGGATGTTGAGACCCAGTACTTC. Its translation is CAGTDSDVETQYF.

This rearrangement joins TRBV11-2 to TRBJ1-5; D is ambiguous. V dropped 3 bases and J dropped 5 bases, with 8 bases sitting between them. CDR1 and CDR2 from the germline V gene are SGHAT and FQNNGV. The CDR3 length is 13 residues. Here the CDR3 reads CASSFTRDQPQHF. The CDR3 DNA reads as TGTGCCAGCAGCTTTACCCGAGATCAGCCCCAGCATTTT.

This clone was counted at least ten times. The chain carries TRBV5-1 and TRBJ2-7, with D possibly matching TRBD1 (6 bases). V lost 7 bases, J lost 6 bases, and 17 bases lay in between. The germline V gene encodes CDR1 SGHRS and CDR2 YFSETQ. This CDR3 contains 13 residues. The CDR3, as DNA: TGCGCCAGCGTACGAGAATCAGGGGCCGAGCAGTACTTC. It specifies CASVRESGAEQYF.

This clone was observed many times. The chain is built from TRBV27 and TRBJ2-3; 8 bases match TRBD1. Trimming at V came to 5 bases and at J to 1 base, leaving 5 bases not matched to a gene. The CDR3 is made up of 15 amino acids. Germline V gene lookup returns CDR1 MNHEY and CDR2 SMNVEV (reference sequence). CDR3 DNA sequence: TGTGCCAGCAGTGACCTGACAGGGGGCACAGATACGCAGTATTTT. This codes for CASSDLTGGTDTQYF.

Many counts were recorded for this clone. The chain combines TRBV7-9 with TRBJ1-2; 7 nucleotides match TRBD1. After removal of 6 bases from V and 3 bases from J, the junction contained 13 bases not matched to a gene. CDR3 length: 16 residues. Per germline, CDR1 SEHNR and CDR2 FQNEAQ (reference sequence). The DNA for the CDR3 is TGTGCCAGCAGGTCCGCAGGGGGGCTAGTGGACTATGGCTACACCTTC. Protein sequence: CASRSAGGLVDYGYTF.

At least ten counts were recorded for this clone. An end of the junction does not agree with germline; a read error may underlie this. Other DNA sequences within the sample encode an identical CDR3. The rearrangement links TRBV2 to TRBJ2-4; D is perhaps TRBD1 (5 bases). Germline V gene lookup returns CDR1 SNHLY and CDR2 FYNNEI. This CDR3 contains 13 residues. The CDR3 loop is CASSVTVKNIQYF. The CDR3 coding sequence is TGTGCCAGTAGTGTGACAGTAAAAAACATTCAGTACTTC.

The chain joins TRBV28 to TRBJ1-5; 7 positions agree with TRBD1. J lost 3 bases, V lost 3 bases, and 23 bases had no gene match. Germline values: CDR1 MDHEN, CDR2 SYDVKM. CDR3 length equals 21 residues. Here the CDR3 reads CASSFLYGGVLTGQNNQPQHF. CDR3 DNA: TGTGCCAGCAGTTTCCTCTATGGGGGGGTGTTGACGGGACAGAACAATCAGCCCCAGCATTTT.

This clone was detected ten times or more. The rearrangement links TRBV19 to TRBJ2-1; 8 nucleotides agree with TRBD2. Germline lookup yields CDR1 LNHDA and CDR2 SQIVND (reference sequence). Unmatched junction bases numbered 2, after V lost 5 bases and J lost 2 bases. The CDR3 runs to 14 residues. The CDR3 is CASSVAGTYNEQFF. As DNA, the CDR3 is TGTGCCAGTAGTGTAGCGGGAACCTACAATGAGCAGTTCTTC. The variable domain in full, with the rest retrieved from reference TRBV19 and TRBJ2-1, is DGGITQSPKYLFRKEGQNVTLSCEQNLNHDAMYWYRQDPGQGLRLIYYSQIVNDFQKGDIAEGYSVSREKKESFPLTVTSAQKNPTAFYLCASSVAGTYNEQFFGPGTRLTVL.

The table lists this clone with many counts. The chain is built from TRBV2 and TRBJ2-3; 7 nucleotides align to TRBD2. The CDR3 totals 15 residues. The junction had 11 bases not matched to a gene; V was cut back by 9 bases and J by 2 bases. CDR1 and CDR2 from the germline V gene are SNHLY and FYNNEI. DNA of the CDR3: TGTGCCAGTTCCCGAAGGGAGGGCACCACAGATACGCAGTATTTT. The encoded protein is CASSRREGTTDTQYF.

In its sample, this clone was seen many times. The chain has TRBV7-9 and TRBJ1-1; D call uncertain. In germline, CDR1 is SEHNR, CDR2 FQNEAQ (reference sequence). The CDR3 loop spans 14 amino acids. Between the trimmed V and J ends, which lost 0 bases and 3 bases, there was a span of 8 bases. The DNA for the CDR3 is TGTGCCAGCAGCTTAGCGGCCCCGGACACTGAAGCTTTCTTT. It specifies CASSLAAPDTEAFF.

This rearrangement joins TRBV6-1 to TRBJ2-3, with TRBD1 matching 7 bases. Germline V gene sequence: CDR1 MNHNS, CDR2 SASEGT. Trimming at V came to 6 bases and at J to 7 bases, leaving 10 bases not matched to a gene. CDR3 length: 14 residues. The CDR3 coding sequence is TGTGCCAGCAGGACAGGGCTGGAGACATATACGCAGTATTTT. Translated, it gives CASRTGLETYTQYF.

In the case of this clone: Lacking the conserved final phenylalanine or tryptophan, this CDR3 likely reflects a read error. This chain joins TRBV7-6 and TRBJ1-6; 7 bases map to TRBD1. Per the germline V gene, CDR1 is SGHVS and CDR2 is FNYEAQ. The CDR3 runs 16 residues. Here the CDR3 DNA reads TGTGCCAGCAGCCGCCAGGGGGGCTCATATAGTTCACCCCTCCACCTT. Residues: CASSRQGGSYSSPLHL.

This clone was found many times. The chain carries TRBV20-1 and TRBJ2-1; TRBD2 matches at 7 bases. The CDR3 has 17 residues. Germline assignment: CDR1 DFQATT and CDR2 SNEGSKA (reference sequence). Losses at the gene ends were 0 bases for V and 6 bases for J; bases not matched to a gene: 14. The CDR3 nucleotides read TGCAGTGCTAGAGATCTCTCTCGGGGAGGGGCCCTCAATGAGCAGTTCTTC. Translated, it gives CSARDLSRGGALNEQFF.

This clone was found a few times. The CDR3: CASSWGLNTIYF. CDR3 nucleotide sequence: TGTGCCAGCAGTTGGGGGTTAAACACCATATATTTT. This chain uses TRBV12-3 or TRBV12-4 with TRBJ1-3; D perhaps matches TRBD1 (5 bases). V was cut by 4 bases and J by 6 bases, with 7 bases left in between. This CDR3 contains 12 residues.

This chain connects TRBV11-2 to TRBJ1-4; D might be TRBD1 (5 bases). V was trimmed by 5 bases and J by 4 bases, leaving 8 bases between them. Germline CDR1 is SGHAT and CDR2 is FQNNGV. This CDR3 contains 13 residues. The CDR3 reads CASSKGINEKLFF. The CDR3 DNA sequence: TGTGCCAGCAGCAAGGGGATTAATGAAAAACTGTTTTTT.

This clone was observed many times. V gene TRBV6-5 combines with J gene TRBJ2-3, with unresolved D. The CDR3 covers 14 residues. The germline CDR1 and CDR2 sequences are MNHEY and SVGAGI. V shed 2 bases and J shed 3 bases, with 9 bases lying between them. This CDR3 reads CASSYRLGTDTQYF. In DNA, the CDR3 is TGTGCCAGCAGTTACCGTTTGGGGACAGATACGCAGTATTTT.